The clone carrying this TCR beta chain was observed at least ten times. As yet, its antigen is unknown. Because the CDR3 is missing its conserved closing phenylalanine or tryptophan, this is likely a read error. Because the CDR3's place on the DNA is in doubt, the DNA is left out and the CDR3 is given as listed by TCRdb. The cDNA was produced through 5'RACE with 10-nucleotide random UMIs. TCRdb analysed the 5' RACE reads with MiXCR anew, one entry per CDR3 protein. The table shows tens of thousands of distinct CDR3 sequences, with approximately 10% occurring only once. The record originates from a study of neurological immune-mediated disorders. Study outcomes and limitations: HTLV-1-associated myelopathy ranked highest for TCR clonal expansion and multiple sclerosis lowest, beneath healthy controls.

Healthy control samples came from blood bank volunteers in Maryland, USA. The CDR3 spans 12 amino acids, including both terminal residues. Germline CDR1 reads MNHEY; CDR2 reads SVGEGT. The chain carries TRBV6-2 or TRBV6-3 and TRBJ1-2. The clonotype was recovered from a man in his sixties in good health. Sequenced sample: PBMCs. This CDR3 is CASSYGSSAPSL.